The 30 T cell receptor beta chains below come from one sample, sequenced in a study of T cells in women clearing cervical HPV infection. Clones were sequenced by immunoSEQ multiplex PCR, and TCRdb holds only the in-frame ones, with some missing. Found here are 42,000 or so clones; the top ten clones hold 4.5% to 5.5%. The sample taken for sequencing was blood buffy coat. The origin of the receptors is a woman aged 18-70 years with a cervical HPV16 infection that either progressed to CIN3+ or cleared (not recorded which).

For this clone: Read sequence stops 3 residues before the CDR3 end, and the germline J gene provides the missing end. V is TRBV12-5 and J is TRBJ2-7; D possibly corresponds to TRBD1 (5 bases). CDR3 length: 15 amino acids. Trimming took 3 bases from V and 3 from J, leaving 15 bases between them. The germline V gene has CDR1 LGHNT and CDR2 FRNRAP. The CDR3 is CASGFVPDRSYEQYF. CDR3 DNA, as far as it was read: TGTGCTAGTGGTTTCGTCCCCGACAGAAGCTACGAG.

Notes on this clone: The CDR3 is cut off 3 residues early in the read; its end comes from the germline J gene. This chain uses TRBV5-1 with TRBJ2-3; 10 nucleotides agree with TRBD2. This CDR3 has 17 residues. J lost 6 bases, V lost 0 bases, and 10 bases had no gene match. Germline CDR1 SGHRS, CDR2 YFSETQ. CDR3 residues: CASSLVASGGPGDTQYF. CDR3 bases read: TGCGCCAGCAGCTTGGTGGCTAGCGGGGGCCCAGGGGATACG.

With regard to this clone: The read finishes 3 residues shy of the CDR3 end, and the germline J gene is used to complete it. The chain joins TRBV20-1 to TRBJ1-5, with a possible D match to TRBD1 (5 bases). This CDR3 has 15 residues. Germline V gene data show CDR1 as DFQATT and CDR2 as SNEGSKA (reference sequence). V was trimmed by 5 bases and J by 5 bases, leaving 19 bases between them. The sequenced part of the CDR3 DNA is TGCAGTGCTGGGGTAGGGGCCGCTACCGATCAGCCC. Amino acids: CSAGVGAATDQP. The full CDR3 protein reads CSAGVGAATDQPQHF.

As to this clone: The observed sequence ends 3 residues before the CDR3 terminus, with the missing tail filled in from the germline J gene. The chain carries TRBV5-1 and TRBJ2-7, with TRBD2 identical over 10 bases. The CDR3 runs to 15 residues. Per the germline V gene, CDR1 is SGHRS and CDR2 is YFSETQ. V lost 2 bases and J lost 2; bases outside the gene matches: 4. This CDR3 is CASSLLAGWAYEQYF. The DNA read from the CDR3 is TGCGCCAGCAGCTTACTAGCGGGGTGGGCCTACGAG. The full variable domain, completed using reference TRBV5-1 and TRBJ2-7, is KAGVTQTPRYLIKTRGQQVTLSCSPISGHRSVSWYQQTPGQGLQFLFEYFSETQRNKGNFPGRFSGRQFSNSRSEMNVSTLELGDSALYLCASSLLAGWAYEQYFGPGTRLTVT.

A remark on this clone: The read ends 3 residues early relative to the CDR3; the germline J gene fills the gap. The rearrangement uses TRBV5-1 and TRBJ2-7; 8 bases align to TRBD1. V lost 0 bases and J lost 2; bases outside the gene matches: 7. CDR3 length: 16 amino acids. Germline V lookup: CDR1 SGHRS, CDR2 YFSETQ. This chain's CDR3 is CASSLGGSTGAYEQYF. The sequenced CDR3 bases are TGCGCCAGCAGCTTGGGAGGGTCGACAGGGGCCTACGAG.

CDR3 sequence: CASSLSGGNTDTQYF. Incomplete CDR3 DNA: TGTGCCAGCAGCTTAAGCGGGGGGAACACAGATACG. The chain is built from TRBV7-3 and TRBJ2-3, with 8 positions matching TRBD2. The observed sequence ends 3 residues before the CDR3 terminus, with the missing tail filled in from the germline J gene. CDR1 is SGHTA and CDR2 is FQGTGA in the germline V gene. The CDR3 is made up of 15 amino acids. V was clipped by 1 base and J by 2 bases; unmatched bases: 2.

A note on this clone: From the germline J gene comes the end of the CDR3, since the read stops 3 residues before it. The chain links TRBV16 to TRBJ1-5; D possibly corresponds to TRBD1 (6 bases). V gave up 6 bases and J gave up 6 bases, with 12 bases separating them. Germline assignment: CDR1 KGHSY and CDR2 FQNENV. The CDR3 totals 13 residues. The CDR3 bases that were read are TGTGCCAGCAGACCGACAGGAGGTCAGCCC. It codes for CASRPTGGQP. The whole CDR3 is CASRPTGGQPQHF. The full variable domain, in which reference TRBV16 and TRBJ1-5 provide the parts outside the CDR3, is GEEVAQTPKHLVRGEGQKAKLYCAPIKGHSYVFWYQQVLKNEFKFLISFQNENVFDETGMPKERFSAKCLPNSPCSLEIQATKLEDSAVYFCASRPTGGQPQHFGDGTRLSIL.

Comments on this clone: The read ends 3 residues before the CDR3 terminus; that terminus is restored from the germline J gene. The rearrangement links TRBV12-3 or TRBV12-4 to TRBJ2-7; the match to TRBD1 covers 8 bases. This CDR3 has 13 amino acids. V was clipped by 6 bases and J by 5 bases; unmatched bases: 6. The CDR3 spells CASRNQGADEQYF. Partial CDR3 DNA: TGTGCCAGCAGGAATCAGGGGGCAGACGAG.

Note on this clone: The CDR3 end falls 3 residues outside the read, so it is completed with the germline J gene. V usage is TRBV19 and J usage is TRBJ1-2, with TRBD1 matching 9 bases. The CDR3 is 17 amino acids. The V gene end was trimmed by 7 bases and the J gene end by 4 bases; junction bases not matched to a gene: 16. Germline V gene data show CDR1 as LNHDA and CDR2 as SQIVND (reference sequence). CDR3 sequence reads: CASTSGTGGLRGYGYTF. The sequenced CDR3 bases are TGTGCCAGTACCTCAGGTACAGGGGGCCTTCGAGGCTATGGC.

The part of the CDR3 DNA that was read is TGTGCCAGCAGCCTACAGGGGCTCTACGAG. Its translation: CASSLQGLYE. In full, the CDR3 is CASSLQGLYEQYF. The genes are TRBV14 and TRBJ2-7; TRBD1 matches at 7 bases. The read ends 3 residues before the CDR3 terminus; that terminus is restored from the germline J gene. This CDR3 region has 13 residues. The V segment lost 4 bases and the J segment 3 bases; nucleotides outside the gene matches: 3. Per the germline V gene, CDR1 is SGHDN and CDR2 is FVKESK.

To note about this clone: The read ends 3 residues shy of where the CDR3 ends; the end is completed using the germline J gene. The chain joins TRBV18 to TRBJ2-3; unclear D gene. From germline, CDR1 is KGHSH and CDR2 LQKENI. The CDR3 totals 15 residues. Between the trimmed V and J ends, which lost 2 bases and 1 base, there was a span of 10 bases. CDR3 sequence reads: CASSPTIAGTDTQYF. CDR3 bases read: TGTGCCAGCTCACCAACAATAGCAGGCACAGATACG. The variable domain in full, with the rest retrieved from reference TRBV18 and TRBJ2-3, is NAGVMQNPRHLVRRRGQEARLRCSPMKGHSHVYWYRQLPEEGLKFMVYLQKENIIDESGMPKERFSAEFPKEGPSILRIQQVVRGDSAAYFCASSPTIAGTDTQYFGPGTRLTVL.

For this clone: The read ends 3 residues shy of where the CDR3 ends; the end is completed using the germline J gene. The chain couples TRBV10-2 to TRBJ1-1, with D maybe TRBD1 (5 bases). Germline CDR1 reads WSHSY; CDR2 reads SAAADI. This CDR3 comprises 17 residues. CDR3 protein: CASSEPPGGGKYGKAFF. Partial CDR3 DNA: TGCGCCAGCAGTGAGCCTCCAGGCGGGGGTAAATATGGAAAA.

A remark on this clone: The read comes to an end 3 residues before the CDR3 does, leaving the germline J gene to fill in the end. The V call is TRBV19, the J call TRBJ2-1; 7 nucleotides agree with TRBD1. This CDR3 spans 14 amino acids. V was clipped by 7 bases and J by 7 bases; unmatched bases: 10. Germline values: CDR1 LNHDA, CDR2 SQIVND (reference sequence). The CDR3: CASIGQGVGNEQFF. The covered CDR3 bases are TGTGCCAGTATTGGGCAGGGGGTGGGTAATGAG. Full variable domain (rest looked up from reference TRBV19 and TRBJ2-1): DGGITQSPKYLFRKEGQNVTLSCEQNLNHDAMYWYRQDPGQGLRLIYYSQIVNDFQKGDIAEGYSVSREKKESFPLTVTSAQKNPTAFYLCASIGQGVGNEQFFGPGTRLTVL.

CDR3 protein: CATKPPAQETQYF. The sequenced CDR3 bases are TGTGCCACCAAGCCCCCCGCCCAAGAGACC. This chain uses TRBV2 with TRBJ2-5; D remains unclear. The CDR3 end is not reached by the read, which stops 3 residues before it; the germline J gene fills it in. The germline gives CDR1 SNHLY, CDR2 FYNNEI. This CDR3 is built from 13 residues. V was clipped by 10 bases and J by 1 base, with 13 bases between them. The full variable domain, completed using reference TRBV2 and TRBJ2-5, is EPEVTQTPSHQVTQMGQEVILRCVPISNHLYFYWYRQILGQKVEFLVSFYNNEISEKSEIFDDQFSVERPDGSNFTLKIRSTKLEDSAMYFCATKPPAQETQYFGPGTRLLVL.

On this clone: Other DNA sequences in this sample translate to the same CDR3. This chain's CDR3 is CASSEGQGSYNEQFF. Partial CDR3 DNA: TGTGCCAGCAGTGAGGGACAGGGGTCCTACAATGAG. The V call is TRBV6-1, the J call TRBJ2-1; 10 bases are shared with TRBD1. The read halts 3 residues ahead of the CDR3 end, with the missing end drawn from the germline J gene. Germline V lookup: CDR1 MNHNS, CDR2 SASEGT. With V trimmed by 3 bases and J by 1 base, 0 bases remained unmatched. The CDR3 is made up of 15 amino acids.

Note on this clone: The CDR3 goes on 3 residues after the read ends, and that part is filled in from the germline J gene. The V and J genes are TRBV4-1 and TRBJ2-2; the match to TRBD1 covers 9 bases. From germline, CDR1 is MGHRA and CDR2 YSYEKL. CDR3 length: 16 amino acids. V lost 0 bases to trimming and J lost 4 bases; unmatched junction nucleotides: 3. The sequenced CDR3 bases are TGCGCCAGCAGCCAAGATGGACAGGGGTTCACCGGGGAG. Its translation is CASSQDGQGFTGE. The entire CDR3 protein is CASSQDGQGFTGELFF.

On this clone itself: The sequence runs out 3 residues before the end of the CDR3; the remainder is reconstructed from the germline J gene. J is TRBJ2-1 and V is TRBV12-3 or TRBV12-4; 9 bases line up with TRBD2. The CDR3 covers 16 residues. Trimming removed 6 bases from V and 4 bases from J; junction bases left unmatched: 10. Incomplete CDR3 DNA: TGTGCCAGCAGCCTATATAGGCTAGCGGGGTACAATGAG. Translating it yields CASSLYRLAGYNE. Given in full, the CDR3 is CASSLYRLAGYNEQFF.

About this clone itself: The read terminates 3 residues before the CDR3 end, so the remaining end is supplied by the germline J gene. The V gene is TRBV30, the J gene TRBJ1-2; 7 nucleotides line up with TRBD1. V was clipped by 0 bases and J by 7 bases; unmatched bases: 5. The germline gives CDR1 GTSNPN, CDR2 SVGIG (reference sequence). The CDR3 consists of 13 residues. CDR3 loop: CAWSVQGLVGYTF. The DNA read from the CDR3 is TGTGCCTGGAGTGTACAGGGGCTGGTTGGC.

As concerns this clone: The sequenced fragment ends 3 residues before the CDR3 boundary, so the rest is inferred from the germline J gene. The chain couples TRBV4-1 to TRBJ2-3; 8 bases line up with TRBD2. The CDR3 is 16 amino acids. Germline lookup yields CDR1 MGHRA and CDR2 YSYEKL. The junction had 5 bases not matched to a gene; V was cut back by 1 base and J by 2 bases. The CDR3 DNA, read in part, is TGCGCCAGCAGCCAAGCGGGGGGGCGGATCACAGATACG. It is translated as CASSQAGGRITDT. The full CDR3 reads CASSQAGGRITDTQYF.

Turning to this clone: The read terminates 3 residues before the CDR3 end, so the remaining end is supplied by the germline J gene. This chain connects TRBV2 to TRBJ1-3, with 9 nucleotides matching TRBD1. This CDR3 has 16 residues. Germline values: CDR1 SNHLY, CDR2 FYNNEI. V lost 6 bases to trimming and J lost 2 bases; unmatched junction nucleotides: 8. The CDR3 sequence: CASRAAGTGPGNTIYF. Incomplete CDR3 DNA: TGTGCCAGCAGAGCTGCGGGGACAGGGCCTGGAAACACC. The whole variable domain, remainder taken from reference TRBV2 and TRBJ1-3, is EPEVTQTPSHQVTQMGQEVILRCVPISNHLYFYWYRQILGQKVEFLVSFYNNEISEKSEIFDDQFSVERPDGSNFTLKIRSTKLEDSAMYFCASRAAGTGPGNTIYFGEGSWLTVV.

As to this clone: The CDR3 end falls 3 residues outside the read, so it is completed with the germline J gene. The V and J genes are TRBV6-1 and TRBJ2-3; 9 nucleotides align to TRBD1. Per the germline V gene, CDR1 is MNHNS and CDR2 is SASEGT. The CDR3 covers 15 residues. V shed 3 bases, J shed 5 bases, and the junction held 6 bases outside the gene matches. The sequenced CDR3 bases are TGTGCCAGCAGTGACCGACAGGGGGGGGGAGATACG. Its protein is CASSDRQGGGDT. The whole CDR3 sequence reads CASSDRQGGGDTQYF.

In the case of this clone: The read is 3 residues too short to cover the CDR3 end, so that end is filled in from the germline J gene. This rearrangement joins TRBV5-1 to TRBJ2-5, with a tentative D call TRBD2 (5 bases). From germline, CDR1 is SGHRS and CDR2 YFSETQ. V lost 3 bases and J 0 bases, leaving 6 bases between the germline ends. CDR3 length: 13 residues. CDR3 residues: CASSSADQETQYF. Incomplete CDR3 DNA: TGCGCCAGCAGCTCAGCGGACCAAGAGACC.

Remarks on this clone: The observed sequence ends 3 residues before the CDR3 terminus, with the missing tail filled in from the germline J gene. The chain couples TRBV20-1 to TRBJ2-5; the D gene is possibly TRBD2 (5 bases). Germline CDR1 and CDR2: DFQATT and SNEGSKA (reference sequence). CDR3 length: 18 amino acids. Trimming removed 4 bases from V and 1 base from J, with 25 bases in between. CDR3 bases read: TGCAGTGCTAAACGACGGGATAGCGAGAGAGAAACCCAAGAGACC. It is translated as CSAKRRDSERETQET. In full, the CDR3 reads CSAKRRDSERETQETQYF.

Comment on this clone: The observed sequence ends 3 residues before the CDR3 terminus, with the missing tail filled in from the germline J gene. The genes are TRBV11-1 and TRBJ2-5; TRBD1 might be the D (6 bases). The CDR3 runs to 14 residues. CDR1 is SGHAT, CDR2 FQDESV, per germline (reference sequence). The germline V and J ends were trimmed by 3 bases and 4 bases, with 12 bases remaining between them. The covered CDR3 bases are TGTGCCAGCAGCTTTCCCCAGGGGAGAGAGACC. This codes for CASSFPQGRET. The CDR3 in its entirety is CASSFPQGRETQYF.

With respect to this clone: The CDR3 end falls 3 residues outside the read, so it is completed with the germline J gene. The rearrangement uses TRBV4-1 and TRBJ2-1; 8 positions agree with TRBD2. The CDR3 is made up of 16 amino acids. With V trimmed by 4 bases and J by 9 bases, 14 bases remained unmatched. Germline CDR1 is MGHRA and CDR2 is YSYEKL. The CDR3 loop is CASSPSSRRGVIEQFF. The DNA read from the CDR3 is TGCGCCAGCAGCCCTTCGTCCCGGCGGGGGGTTATTGAG.

Concerning this clone itself: The CDR3 is cut off 3 residues early in the read; its end comes from the germline J gene. This specimen includes other DNA sequences encoding the same CDR3. The chain links TRBV18 to TRBJ2-7; 11 bases are a match to TRBD1. CDR3 length equals 14 residues. Trimming removed 3 bases from V and 2 bases from J; junction bases left unmatched: 0. Germline CDR1 KGHSH, CDR2 LQKENI. The CDR3 bases that were read are TGTGCCAGCTCACCGGGACAGGGGGCCTACGAG. Translating gives CASSPGQGAYE. The full CDR3 reads CASSPGQGAYEQYF.

In regard to this clone: The read ends 3 residues shy of where the CDR3 ends; the end is completed using the germline J gene. The V call is TRBV18, the J call TRBJ2-1; 9 bases align to TRBD2. CDR1 and CDR2 from the germline V gene are KGHSH and LQKENI. CDR3 size: 17 residues. J was trimmed by 1 base and V by 4 bases; bases with no gene match: 8. CDR3 amino acids: CASSQLAGGPSYNEQFF. CDR3 DNA (partial): TGTGCCAGCTCACAGTTGGCGGGGGGGCCTTCCTACAATGAG.

With respect to this clone: The read falls 3 residues short of the CDR3 end, and the missing part is taken from the germline J gene. This chain uses TRBV19 with TRBJ2-2, with 8 bases aligning to TRBD1. There are 17 residues in the CDR3. V trimming: 4 bases; J trimming: 3 bases; junction bases outside the gene matches: 10. Germline V gene sequence: CDR1 LNHDA, CDR2 SQIVND (reference sequence). CDR3 DNA (partial): TGTGCCAGTAGTACCATCCCCGGACAGGGCTACACCGGGGAG. It translates to CASSTIPGQGYTGE. The whole CDR3 is CASSTIPGQGYTGELFF.

Comments on this clone: The sequence runs out 3 residues before the end of the CDR3; the remainder is reconstructed from the germline J gene. This sequence joins TRBV7-8 and TRBJ2-7, with 10 bases lining up with TRBD2. With 0 bases clipped from V and 5 bases from J, the junction kept 4 bases outside the gene matches. Germline V CDR1 and CDR2: SGHVS, FQNEAQ. This CDR3 is 15 amino acids long. The sequenced CDR3 bases are TGTGCCAGCAGCTTAGCGGCTAGCGGGGGAGACGAG. Residues: CASSLAASGGDE. The full CDR3 is CASSLAASGGDEQYF.

Regarding this clone: The CDR3 extends 3 residues past the end of the read, so its final part is completed from the germline J gene. The chain carries TRBV2 and TRBJ1-1; 7 nucleotides line up with TRBD1. V shed 6 bases, J shed 3 bases, and the junction held 7 bases outside the gene matches. The CDR3 sequence is 14 residues long. CDR1 and CDR2 (germline): SNHLY, FYNNEI. The CDR3 bases that were read are TGTGCCAGCAGGAACAGGGGTAGGGACACTGAA. Its translation: CASRNRGRDTE. The complete CDR3 reads CASRNRGRDTEAFF.